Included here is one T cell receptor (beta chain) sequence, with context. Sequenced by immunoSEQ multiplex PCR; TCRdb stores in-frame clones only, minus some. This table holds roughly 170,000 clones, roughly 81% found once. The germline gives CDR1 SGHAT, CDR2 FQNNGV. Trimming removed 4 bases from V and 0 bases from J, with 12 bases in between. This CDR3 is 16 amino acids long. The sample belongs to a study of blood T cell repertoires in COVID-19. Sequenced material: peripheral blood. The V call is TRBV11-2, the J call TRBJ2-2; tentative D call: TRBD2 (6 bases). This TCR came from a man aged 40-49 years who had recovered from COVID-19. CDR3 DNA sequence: TGTGCCAGCAGCTCCCCTCGGGGGTCGAACACCGGGGAGCTGTTTTTT. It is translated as CASSSPRGSNTGELFF.